Sequencing of this T cell receptor beta chain was carried out in a study of T cells in Graves' hyperthyroidism and ophthalmopathy. Overall study results and limits: Before onset, by a median of approximately 6.8 months, the model predicted ophthalmopathy. Blood also contained most expanded thyroid clonotypes above 0.001.

Lactation, pregnancy, other autoimmune disease or uncontrolled infection excluded patients. Remarks on this clonotype: Antigen: not known. The junction shows a germline mismatch at one end, possibly a read error.

Amplification of TCR beta CDR3 regions was performed using RNA transcripts as template. The study used the HTBI primer set for a first-round RT-PCR of the TCR CDR3. TCRdb used MiXCR to reprocess the multiplex PCR reads, holding one entry per CDR3 protein. The table records hundreds of thousands of distinct CDR3 sequences, less than 15% of them present only once. From germline, CDR1 is MNHEY and CDR2 SVGEGT. The CDR3 consists of 16 residues. Sample: blood. V gene TRBV6-2 or TRBV6-3 combines with J gene TRBJ2-7; no clear D. The clonotype originates from a woman between 18 and 30 years old with Graves' hyperthyroidism. The CDR3 reads CASSTDDPYRSCEQYF. The CDR3, as DNA: TGTGCCAGCAGTACCGATGACCCTTATCGATCCTGCGAGCAGTACTTC.